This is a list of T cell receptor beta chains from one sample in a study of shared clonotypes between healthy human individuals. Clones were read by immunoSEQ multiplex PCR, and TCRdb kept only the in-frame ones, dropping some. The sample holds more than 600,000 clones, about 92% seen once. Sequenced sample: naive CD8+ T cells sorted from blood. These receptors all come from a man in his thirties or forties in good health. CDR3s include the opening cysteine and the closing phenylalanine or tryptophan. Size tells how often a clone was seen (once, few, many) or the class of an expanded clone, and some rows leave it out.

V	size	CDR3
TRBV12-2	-	CASPFGRREGQNEQFF
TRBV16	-	CASSQATSGSMAEQFF
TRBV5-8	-	CASSFGSSGANTGELFF
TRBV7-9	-	CASSSGGAWDGYTF
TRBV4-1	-	CASSQERGLVDGYTF
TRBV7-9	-	CASSWGGVNQPQHF
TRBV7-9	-	CASSRGLASSYEQYF
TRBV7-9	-	CASSGRSGSVDEQFF
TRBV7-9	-	CASSFPRTEAFF
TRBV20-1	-	CSAPAGVTQYF
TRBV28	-	CASSFPTLAGGVDYEQYF
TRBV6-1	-	CASSEPASGVYEQYF
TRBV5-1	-	CASTDFDNEQFF
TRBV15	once	CATTIQVPGELFF
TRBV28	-	CASRPQGVAYNEQFF
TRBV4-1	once	CASSHRSGGTTGELFF
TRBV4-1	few	CASSQVALASSTDTQYF
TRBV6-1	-	CASSEPGFGNTIYF
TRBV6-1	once	CASSEAAGTRKGETQYF
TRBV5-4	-	CASSLDRWSTEAFF
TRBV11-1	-	CASSLGLGIQYF
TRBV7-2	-	CASSRTSGRETQYF